The T cell receptor (beta chain) described here comes from a study of human T cells and chemical hapten exposure. Study background: Alopecia areata, totalis or universalis was found in mostly female patients. Notes on the study in general: Unchanged with DPC sensitization were TCRs above 1 in 1000 frequency.

This sample's time point: patch test 2, 6 weeks after DPC sensitization. Treatment specified: therapeutic diphenylcyclopropenone sensitization with weekly scalp DPC. This clonotype is a singleton in its sample. As yet, its antigen is unknown. Germline is not matched at one junction end, which may reflect a read error. The CDR3 totals 17 residues. Via MiXCR, TCRdb re-called the RACE reads, giving one row per CDR3 protein. The sample lists around 130,000 distinct CDR3 sequences; 10% to 15% were seen once. This clonotype was obtained from a woman in her fifties or sixties with alopecia areata. Some clones in this sample may be carry-over from other donors' samples. The sequenced sample was whole blood, obtained in connection with sensitization to the hapten diphenylcyclopropenone (DPC). This chain uses TRBV12-3 or TRBV12-4 with TRBJ2-5; the match to TRBD2 covers 8 bases. The CDR3 coding sequence is TGTACCAGCAGTCCGTACTCTGCGGGAGGCGGCGCGGGGACCCAGTACTTC. The encoded protein is CTSSPYSAGGGAGTQYF.